This entry describes one T cell receptor (beta chain). Its target is not known. As every portion of the isolated RNA was reverse transcribed, the sequencing read expressed TCRB transcripts. Several million reads per sample on average were obtained from naive, central memory and regulatory T cell samples. TCRdb's table, derived via immunoSEQ multiplex PCR, lists solely in-frame clones and lacks some. The repertoire holds around 250,000 clones, about 13% seen once, with 0.015% to 0.02% in the top ten. The data were obtained in a study of beta chain features in type 1 diabetes. The study's findings and limits: Patients and controls would share equally any PCR tilt toward shorter templates. Type 1 diabetes patients had TCRB CDR3s that were shorter (moderately but significantly so) in all four CD4+ subsets.

One heparinised blood draw, averaging about 0.11 L, came from each donor. CD45RO/CCR7/CD25/CD127/CD95/CD27 staining was used to isolate CD4+ naive, central memory, regulatory and stem cell-like memory cells by sorting. This CDR3 comprises 13 residues. The V gene end was trimmed by 6 bases and the J gene end by 7 bases; junction bases not matched to a gene: 8. Per the germline V gene, CDR1 is MNHEY and CDR2 is SMNVEV (reference sequence). Specimen: naive CD4+ T cells from blood. The sequence was collected from a man younger than 40 with type 1 diabetes. The genes are TRBV27 and TRBJ1-2; 7 nucleotides align to TRBD1. CDR3 amino acids: CASSPRTGSGYTF. The CDR3 nucleotides read TGTGCCAGCAGCCCTCGGACAGGTAGTGGCTACACCTTC.